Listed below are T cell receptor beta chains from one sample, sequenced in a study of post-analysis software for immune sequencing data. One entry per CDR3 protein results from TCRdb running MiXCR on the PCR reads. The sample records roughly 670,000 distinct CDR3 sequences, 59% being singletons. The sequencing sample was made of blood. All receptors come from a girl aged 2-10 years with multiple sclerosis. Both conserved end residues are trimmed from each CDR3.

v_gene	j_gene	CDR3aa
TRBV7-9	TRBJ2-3	ASSFGTSGDTQY
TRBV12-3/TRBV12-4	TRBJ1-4	ASSLWSNEKLF
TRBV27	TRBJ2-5	ASSGRGLGVTQY
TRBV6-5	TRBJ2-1	ASSYFPRGEGNNEQF
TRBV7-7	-	ASSLELAPYNEQY
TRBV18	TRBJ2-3	ASSPRNGLSTDTQY
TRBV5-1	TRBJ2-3	ASSLRISGGGDTQY
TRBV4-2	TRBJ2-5	ASSQDLGSTGRETQY
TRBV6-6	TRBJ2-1	ASSYRLGDEQF
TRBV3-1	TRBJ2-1	ASRGTSAGQGQF
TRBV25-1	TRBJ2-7	ASSELRLGEQY
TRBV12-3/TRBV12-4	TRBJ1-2	ASSPLWDGQGGYGYT
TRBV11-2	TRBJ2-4	ASSPRRAKNIQY
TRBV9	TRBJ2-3	ASSVGSGRVGDTQY
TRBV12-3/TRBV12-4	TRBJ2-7	ASSLLASGSSEQY
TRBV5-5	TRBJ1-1	ASSFGGQGTEAF
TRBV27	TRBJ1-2	ASSLLGAGGDGYT
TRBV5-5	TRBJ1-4	ASSFRATNEKLF
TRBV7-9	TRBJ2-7	ASSASGNYEQY
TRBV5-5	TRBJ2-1	ASSLEGVNEQF
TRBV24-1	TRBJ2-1	ATSDMGQPNEQF
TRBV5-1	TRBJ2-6	ASSLVGGYSSGANVLT
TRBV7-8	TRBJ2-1	ASSEFPGGNEQF
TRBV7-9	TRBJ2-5	ASSLNPREQETQY
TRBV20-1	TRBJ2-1	SARASTRSYNEQF
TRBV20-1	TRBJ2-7	SAKPSGYYEQY
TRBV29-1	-	SAARDGYEQY
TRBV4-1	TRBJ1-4	ASSQGPPGVPTNEKLF
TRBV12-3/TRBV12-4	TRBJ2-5	ASSKGPTLPQRTQY
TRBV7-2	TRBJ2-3	ASSLTRITSTDTQY
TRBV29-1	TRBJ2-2	SVAGDRGNTGELF
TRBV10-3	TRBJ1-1	ASSPRGRDTEAF
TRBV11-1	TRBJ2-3	ASSPPGPSDTQY
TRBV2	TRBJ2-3	ASMDSGTSDTQY
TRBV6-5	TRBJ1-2	ASSRAGYYGYT
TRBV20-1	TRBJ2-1	SARAGRAATQDEQF
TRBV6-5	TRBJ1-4	ASNPTGGFEKLF
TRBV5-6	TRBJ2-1	ASSPRSLSSYNEQF
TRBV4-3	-	ASSPGRERTQY
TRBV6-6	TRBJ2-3	ASSYSGNPTDTQY
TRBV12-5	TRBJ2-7	ASGGPRQGGNEQY
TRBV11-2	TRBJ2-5	ASSFLAGAQETQY